A single sample gave rise to the 20 T cell receptor beta chains below, sequenced in a study of CD8+CD57+ T cells in acquired aplastic anemia. Profiles of TCR beta VDJ and CDR3 were generated from a genomic DNA template. TCRdb used MiXCR to reprocess the reads, holding one entry per CDR3 protein. The data show around 400,000 distinct CDR3 sequences, roughly 68% seen once. The sequenced sample consisted of sorted CD4+, CD8+, or CD8+CD57+ T cells (not recorded which) from PBMCs. The receptors shown here come from a human donor in good health, serving as a control.

The rearrangement uses TRBV20-1 and TRBJ1-1; D gene uncertain. Between the trimmed V and J ends, which lost 0 bases and 5 bases, there was a span of 16 bases. Germline V gene sequence: CDR1 DFQATT, CDR2 SNEGSKA (reference sequence). The CDR3 runs to 15 residues. The CDR3 bases are TGCAGTGCTAGAGATCCGCTTCGGAGGGTTACTGAAGCTTTCTTT. Protein sequence: CSARDPLRRVTEAFF.

This clonotype was seen repeatedly, ten times or more. The chain employs TRBV5-1 and TRBJ1-4; perhaps TRBD1 as D (5 bases). The V end was cut by 3 bases, the J end by 4 bases, with 13 bases between. The CDR3 is made up of 15 amino acids. Per germline, CDR1 SGHRS and CDR2 YFSETQ. The CDR3 coding sequence is TGCGCCAGCAGCTGGCAGGGAGGGTTTAATGAAAAACTGTTTTTT. Its protein product is CASSWQGGFNEKLFF.

This clonotype appeared many times. The gene calls are TRBV20-1 and TRBJ2-2; 9 bases line up with TRBD2. CDR1 and CDR2 (germline): DFQATT, SNEGSKA (reference sequence). This CDR3 has 14 residues. Trimming cost V 6 bases and J 5 bases; bases outside gene matches: 7. The CDR3 bases are TGCAGTGCCCGGGGCGGGGGGGGTACCGGGGAGCTGTTTTTT. Its translation: CSARGGGGTGELFF.

The CDR3 nucleotides are TGTGGCAGCTCGCGGGCTGGCACAGATACGCAGTATTTT. Protein: CGSSRAGTDTQYF. The rearrangement links TRBV15 to TRBJ2-3, with TRBD2 as a possible D gene (5 bases). The CDR3 runs 13 residues. The germline gives CDR1 LNHNV, CDR2 YYDKDF (reference sequence).

This clonotype turned up a few times. The chain employs TRBV2 and TRBJ2-3; D tentatively fits TRBD1 or TRBD2 (6 bases each). Germline V gene sequence: CDR1 SNHLY, CDR2 FYNNEI. The CDR3 has 15 residues. Trimming took 1 base from V and 5 from J, leaving 13 bases between them. CDR3 nucleotides: TGTGCCAGCAGTGAAGACGGGGGCTTTAGAGATACGCAGTATTTT. Translating it yields CASSEDGGFRDTQYF.

The sample holds one count of this clonotype. The chain employs TRBV12-3 or TRBV12-4 and TRBJ2-5, with a tentative D call TRBD1 (5 bases). This CDR3 region has 13 residues. The V gene lost 2 bases and the J gene lost 8 bases, with 12 bases spanning the gap. The CDR3 is CASSLPRANTQYF. CDR3 coding DNA: TGTGCCAGCAGTTTACCCAGGGCCAACACCCAGTACTTC.

As for this clonotype: The CDR3 end shows no conserved phenylalanine or tryptophan, and so a read error is likely. The chain uses TRBV7-3 and TRBJ2-7; D tentatively fits TRBD1 or TRBD2 (5 bases each). The CDR3 has 13 residues. Per germline, CDR1 SGHTA and CDR2 FQGTGA. CDR3 amino acids: CATSQRTAGGQYY. The CDR3 nucleotides read TGTGCCACCAGCCAACGGACGGCTGGGGGGCAGTACTAC.

The V call is TRBV20-1, the J call TRBJ2-1; 12 nucleotides match TRBD2. The junction had 5 bases not matched to a gene; V was cut back by 4 bases and J by 7 bases. Germline V lookup: CDR1 DFQATT, CDR2 SNEGSKA (reference sequence). This CDR3 contains 14 residues. The DNA of the CDR3 is TGCAGTGCTACCCCCCTAGCGGGGGGGAATGAGCAGTTCTTC. Its translation is CSATPLAGGNEQFF.

About this clonotype: At one end the junction does not follow the germline gene, possibly because of a read error. The chain recombines TRBV7-6 with TRBJ2-3, with 13 bases identical to TRBD2. The germline V gene encodes CDR1 SGHVS and CDR2 FNYEAQ. There are 13 residues in the CDR3. For the CDR3, the DNA is TGTGCCAGCAGCTCTGGACTAGCGGGGGTACTATTTTTT. Its protein product is CASSSGLAGVLFF. Full variable domain (outside the CDR3, taken from reference TRBV7-6 and TRBJ2-3): GAGVSQSPRYKVTKRGQDVALRCDPISGHVSLYWYRQALGQGPEFLTYFNYEAQQDKSGLPNDRFSAERPEGSISTLTIQRTEQRDSAMYRCASSSGLAGVLFFGPGTRLTVL.

The rearrangement links TRBV12-3 or TRBV12-4 to TRBJ1-2; TRBD1 matches 9 bases. The CDR3 consists of 16 residues. V was clipped by 8 bases and J by 7 bases; unmatched bases: 17. CDR3 nucleotides: TGTGCCAGCCGTCAAGGCGGGACAGGGCTTTTTGGTGGCTACACCTTC. Its translation is CASRQGGTGLFGGYTF.

The chain combines TRBV9 with TRBJ1-6, with D tentatively TRBD1 (5 bases). The germline V and J ends were trimmed by 5 bases and 19 bases, with 25 bases remaining between them. In germline, CDR1 is SGDLS, CDR2 YYNGEE. This CDR3 contains 14 residues. The CDR3, as DNA: TGTGCCAGCAGTTTGGGGCAGAAGGCGACTCCAAATCACTTT. Its protein is CASSLGQKATPNHF.

The chain employs TRBV7-3 and TRBJ2-1, with TRBD2 matching over 7 bases. The V gene's germline CDR1 is SGHTA and CDR2 FQGTGA. The CDR3 loop spans 15 amino acids. Trimming cost V 2 bases and J 4 bases; bases outside gene matches: 5. CDR3 bases: TGTGCCAGCAGCTTATCTGCGGGAGTATACAATGAGCAGTTCTTC. This codes for CASSLSAGVYNEQFF.

V is TRBV10-3 and J is TRBJ1-2, with D possibly being TRBD1 (6 bases). CDR1 is ENHRY, CDR2 SYGVKD, per germline. The CDR3 is 14 residues long. V was trimmed by 7 bases and J by 4 bases, leaving 16 bases between them. CDR3 nucleotides: TGTGCCATCATGGGGACACAGGGACTCTATGGCTACACCTTC. This translates into CAIMGTQGLYGYTF.

Concerning this clonotype: Mismatch with germline at one junction end may stem from a read error. This sequence joins TRBV15 and TRBJ1-1; D is undetermined. The CDR3 has 15 amino acids. The germline CDR1 and CDR2 sequences are LNHNV and YYDKDF (reference sequence). Here the CDR3 DNA reads TGTGCCACCAGCAGAGGTCCAGGCTGGCACACTGAAGCCTTCTTT. Translating gives CATSRGPGWHTEAFF.

Comments on this clonotype: Its ends do not fully match the called genes, so a read error is possible. The chain recombines TRBV25-1 with TRBJ1-4; D possibly corresponds to TRBD1 (6 bases). The CDR3 is made up of 14 amino acids. Germline V lookup: CDR1 MGHDK, CDR2 SYGVNS. This CDR3 reads CASSGGRDNEKLFF. The CDR3 DNA reads TGCGCCAGCAGTGGGGGCAGAGATAATGAAAAACTGTTTTTT.

Regarding this clonotype: The conserved closing phenylalanine or tryptophan is absent in this CDR3, likely reflecting a read error. The chain is built from TRBV4-3 and TRBJ2-3; 10 bases agree with TRBD2. V gave up 4 bases and J gave up 2 bases; unmatched junction bases: 6. Germline-derived CDR1 and CDR2 are LGHNA and YSLEER. CDR3 length equals 16 residues. CDR3 sequence: CASSLILAGITDTQYS. CDR3 DNA sequence: TGCGCCAGCAGCCTAATACTAGCGGGGATCACAGATACGCAGTATTCT.

This clonotype has just one count. The V and J genes are TRBV20-1 and TRBJ1-2, with 7 bases matching TRBD1. CDR3 length: 13 amino acids. Germline-derived CDR1 and CDR2 are DFQATT and SNEGSKA (reference sequence). V shed 5 bases and J 9 bases; nucleotides not matched to a gene: 12. The CDR3 spells CSAQGQRETRYTF. The DNA for the CDR3 is TGCAGTGCTCAGGGACAGCGAGAGACCCGCTACACCTTC.

Regarding this clonotype: Given the absence of the conserved phenylalanine or tryptophan at the CDR3 end, a read error is likely. The limits of the CDR3 on the DNA are not certain, so only TCRdb's listed CDR3 is given. V and J are TRBV7-2 and TRBJ2-7; TRBD1 was called by the table and not checked on the DNA. The CDR3 sequence runs 11 residues, both termini included. Germline V gives CDR1 SGHTA, CDR2 FQGNSA. CDR3 residues: CASAHTEGEYL.

This clonotype has more than one count but fewer than ten. The chain recombines TRBV29-1 with TRBJ1-1, with D perhaps matching TRBD1 (5 bases). V lost 0 bases, J lost 12 bases, and 17 bases lay in between. CDR1 is SQVTM and CDR2 is ANQGSEA in the germline V gene. The CDR3 contains 13 residues. In DNA, the CDR3 is TGCAGCGTTGAAGATCGTTCGCTTGGGGCATCTTTCTTT. Protein sequence: CSVEDRSLGASFF.

In this sample, this clonotype turned up once. V gene TRBV20-1 combines with J gene TRBJ1-2; perhaps TRBD1 as D (5 bases). The length of the CDR3 is 14 residues. CDR1 and CDR2 from the germline V gene are DFQATT and SNEGSKA (reference sequence). V was shortened by 7 bases and J by 5 bases, with 20 bases between the two germline ends. CDR3 DNA: TGCAGTGTTCGTGGAGAGGAGAGGGGATATGGCTACACCTTC. Its protein product is CSVRGEERGYGYTF.